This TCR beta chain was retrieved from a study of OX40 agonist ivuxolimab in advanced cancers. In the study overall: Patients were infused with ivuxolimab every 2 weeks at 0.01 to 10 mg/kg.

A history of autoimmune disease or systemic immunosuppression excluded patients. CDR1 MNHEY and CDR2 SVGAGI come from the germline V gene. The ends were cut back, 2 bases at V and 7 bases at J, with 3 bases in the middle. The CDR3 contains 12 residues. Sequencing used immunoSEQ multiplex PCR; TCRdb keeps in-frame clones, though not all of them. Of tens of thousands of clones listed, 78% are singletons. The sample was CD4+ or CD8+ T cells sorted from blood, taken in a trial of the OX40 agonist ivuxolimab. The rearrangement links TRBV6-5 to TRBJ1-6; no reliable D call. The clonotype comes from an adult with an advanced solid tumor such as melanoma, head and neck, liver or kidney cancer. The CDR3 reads CASSYRNSPLHF. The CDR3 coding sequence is TGTGCCAGCAGTTACAGAAATTCACCCCTCCACTTT.